Sequencing of this T cell receptor (beta chain) was carried out in a study of vaccination effects on CD4 cells after COVID-19. Across the whole study: Sampling occurred 16 days and one week pre-vaccination in a couple of convalescent patients. Study-level results: Few convalescent patients, and no early post-infection timepoints, were available to the study.

The ends were cut back, 5 bases at V and 4 bases at J, with 12 bases in the middle. The CDR3 is 14 amino acids. CDR1 is SGHTA, CDR2 FQGNSA, per germline. In regard to this clone: Its matching antigen is unknown.

Sequenced by immunoSEQ multiplex PCR; TCRdb stores in-frame clones only, minus some. The profile shows 45,000 to 60,000 clones, 76% of them singletons. At the end of over 8 days of culture, CD4+ T cells were isolated. IL-2 medium was substituted for half the medium on days 3 and 7. This TCR came from a human donor who had a prior SARS-CoV-2 infection. Sequences were derived from CD4+ T cells from PBMCs cultured without peptide, sampled before COVID-19 vaccination. This chain connects TRBV7-2 to TRBJ2-1; D may match TRBD1 or TRBD2 (5 bases each). In DNA form, the CDR3 reads TGTGCCAGCAGCCTCGGGACCGCGTACAATGAGCAGTTCTTC. The encoded protein is CASSLGTAYNEQFF.